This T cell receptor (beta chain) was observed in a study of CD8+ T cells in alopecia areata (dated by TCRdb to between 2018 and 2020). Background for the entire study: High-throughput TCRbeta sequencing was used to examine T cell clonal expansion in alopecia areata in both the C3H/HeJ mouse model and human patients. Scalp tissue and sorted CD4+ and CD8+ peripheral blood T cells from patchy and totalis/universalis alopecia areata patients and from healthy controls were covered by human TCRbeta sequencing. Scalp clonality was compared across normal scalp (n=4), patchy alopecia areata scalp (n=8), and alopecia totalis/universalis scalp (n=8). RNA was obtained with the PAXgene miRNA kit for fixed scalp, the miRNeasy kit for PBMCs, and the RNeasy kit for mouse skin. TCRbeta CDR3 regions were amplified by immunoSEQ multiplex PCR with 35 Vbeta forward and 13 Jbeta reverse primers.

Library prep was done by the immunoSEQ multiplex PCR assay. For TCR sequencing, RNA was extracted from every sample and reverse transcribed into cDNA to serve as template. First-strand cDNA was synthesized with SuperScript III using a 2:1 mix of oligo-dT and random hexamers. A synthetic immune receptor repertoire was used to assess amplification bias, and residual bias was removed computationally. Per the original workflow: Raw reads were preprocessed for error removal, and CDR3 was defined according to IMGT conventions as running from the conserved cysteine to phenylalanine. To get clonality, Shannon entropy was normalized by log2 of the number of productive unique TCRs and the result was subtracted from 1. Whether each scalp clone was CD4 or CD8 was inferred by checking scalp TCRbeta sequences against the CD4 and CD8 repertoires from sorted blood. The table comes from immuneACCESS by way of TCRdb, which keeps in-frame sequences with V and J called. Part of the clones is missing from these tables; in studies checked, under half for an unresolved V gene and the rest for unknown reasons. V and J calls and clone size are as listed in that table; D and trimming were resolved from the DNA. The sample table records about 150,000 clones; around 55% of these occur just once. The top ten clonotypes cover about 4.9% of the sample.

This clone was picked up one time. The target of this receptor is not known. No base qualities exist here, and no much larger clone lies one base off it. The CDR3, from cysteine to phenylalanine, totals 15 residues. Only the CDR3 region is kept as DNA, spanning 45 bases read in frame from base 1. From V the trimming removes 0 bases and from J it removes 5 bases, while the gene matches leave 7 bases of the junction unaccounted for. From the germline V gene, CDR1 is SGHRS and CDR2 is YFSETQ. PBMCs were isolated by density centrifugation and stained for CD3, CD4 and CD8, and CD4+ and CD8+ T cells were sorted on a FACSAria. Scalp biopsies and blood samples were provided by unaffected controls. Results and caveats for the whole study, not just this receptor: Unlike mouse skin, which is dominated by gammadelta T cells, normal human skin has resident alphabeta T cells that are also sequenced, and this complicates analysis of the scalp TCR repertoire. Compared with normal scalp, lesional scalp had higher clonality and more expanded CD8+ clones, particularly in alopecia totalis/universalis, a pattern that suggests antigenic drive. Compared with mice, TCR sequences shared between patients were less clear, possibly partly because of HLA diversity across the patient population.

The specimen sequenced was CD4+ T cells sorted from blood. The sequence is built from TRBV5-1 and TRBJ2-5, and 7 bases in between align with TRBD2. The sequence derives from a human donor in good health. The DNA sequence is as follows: TGCGCCAGCAGCTTGGCGCCTAGCGGAGTGGAGACCCAGTACTTC. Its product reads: CASSLAPSGVETQYF.